This T cell receptor beta chain came from a study of blood T cell repertoires in COVID-19. Study at large: The United States, Italy and Spain supplied acute and convalescent COVID-19 samples. T cells, B-cell-depleted T cells, or PBMCs supplied cDNA or gDNA.

V trimming: 6 bases; J trimming: 6 bases; junction bases outside the gene matches: 5. Looked up from germline, CDR1 is LGHNT and CDR2 is FRNRAP. The CDR3 covers 13 residues. Clones were sequenced by immunoSEQ multiplex PCR, and TCRdb holds only the in-frame ones, with some missing. The sample lists around 100,000 clones, around 79% occurring once. The clonotype originates from a man in his sixties or seventies with active or convalescent COVID-19. V gene TRBV12-5 combines with J gene TRBJ1-2; TRBD1 matches at 9 bases. The sample taken for sequencing was peripheral blood. CDR3 in amino acids: CASGPGDRDGYTF. The CDR3 DNA reads TGTGCTAGTGGGCCTGGGGACAGGGATGGCTACACCTTC.